Below, 16 T cell receptor beta chains from the same sample are listed, as sequenced in a study of blood T cell repertoires in COVID-19. TCRdb's table, derived via immunoSEQ multiplex PCR, lists solely in-frame clones and lacks some. The repertoire holds 200,000 to 300,000 clones, with around 88% as singletons. Sequenced input: PBMCs or T cells enriched from blood (not recorded which). These receptors were obtained from a woman aged 40 to 55 with acute COVID-19.

V usage is TRBV6-4 and J usage is TRBJ2-1; 7 positions agree with TRBD2. The V gene's germline CDR1 is MRHNA and CDR2 SNTAGT. With 0 bases clipped from V and 9 bases from J, the junction kept 11 bases outside the gene matches. The CDR3 is 16 residues long. The CDR3 DNA reads as TGTGCCAGCAGTGACTCGAGAGATGCGGGAGATTTTGAGCAGTTCTTC. It specifies CASSDSRDAGDFEQFF.

This clone was detected a few times. The J gene is TRBJ2-1, the V gene TRBV19; 8 bases line up with TRBD2. Trimming cost V 11 bases and J 5 bases; bases outside gene matches: 11. Germline V gives CDR1 LNHDA, CDR2 SQIVND (reference sequence). CDR3 length: 14 amino acids. The CDR3 protein is CASNAGTSNNEQFF. CDR3 nucleotide sequence: TGTGCCTCGAACGCCGGGACTAGTAACAATGAGCAGTTCTTC.

The rearrangement joins TRBV6-5 to TRBJ2-7; 11 bases align to TRBD1. From germline, CDR1 is MNHEY and CDR2 SVGAGI. Germline trimming cut 7 bases from V and 4 bases from J; bases unmatched to any gene: 6. The CDR3 extends over 14 amino acids. The CDR3 region is CASTRTGGLYEQYV. In DNA form, the CDR3 reads TGTGCCAGCACTCGGACAGGGGGCTTATACGAGCAGTACGTC.

The chain has TRBV6-5 and TRBJ2-7, with 9 bases that match TRBD1. V gave up 4 bases and J gave up 1 base; unmatched junction bases: 5. This CDR3 contains 15 residues. Germline lookup yields CDR1 MNHEY and CDR2 SVGAGI. The CDR3 protein is CASSSLGTGSYEQYF. CDR3 sequence (DNA): TGTGCCAGCAGTTCTCTCGGGACAGGGTCCTACGAGCAGTACTTC.

The chain joins TRBV27 to TRBJ2-5; 11 bases are shared with TRBD2. V lost 2 bases and J lost 7; bases outside the gene matches: 12. There are 17 residues in the CDR3. CDR1 is MNHEY and CDR2 is SMNVEV in the germline V gene (reference sequence). CDR3 bases: TGTGCCAGCAGTTTAAGGCCGGGACTAGCGGTTCGGTGGACCCAGTACTTC. Protein: CASSLRPGLAVRWTQYF.

This chain joins TRBV30 and TRBJ2-2; TRBD2 agrees at 10 bases. Unmatched junction bases numbered 8, after V lost 4 bases and J lost 9 bases. Germline values: CDR1 GTSNPN, CDR2 SVGIG (reference sequence). The CDR3 sequence is 14 residues long. CDR3 coding DNA: TGTGCCTGGAATAGGGCTAGCGGGAGCCGGGAGCTGTTTTTT. Residues: CAWNRASGSRELFF.

V and J are TRBV7-8 and TRBJ2-7; 11 nucleotides match TRBD2. This CDR3 contains 19 residues. The J segment lost 4 bases and the V segment lost 1 base, leaving 15 bases of the junction unmatched. Germline assignment: CDR1 SGHVS and CDR2 FQNEAQ. The CDR3 loop reads CASSLVPSGRPKTEYEQYV. The CDR3 nucleotides are TGTGCCAGCAGCTTAGTCCCTAGCGGGAGGCCCAAAACTGAATACGAGCAGTACGTC.

This clone was observed a single time. The CDR3 spells CSVEETAGELFF. In DNA, the CDR3 is TGCAGCGTTGAAGAGACAGCCGGGGAGCTGTTTTTT. The chain has TRBV29-1 and TRBJ2-2; tentatively, D is TRBD1 (5 bases). The CDR3 has 12 residues. In germline, CDR1 is SQVTM, CDR2 ANQGSEA. The V end was cut by 0 bases, the J end by 6 bases, with 5 bases between.

V and J are TRBV18 and TRBJ2-5; D is perhaps TRBD2 (7 bases). V lost 3 bases, J lost 1 base, and 12 bases lay in between. Germline-derived CDR1 and CDR2 are KGHSH and LQKENI. This CDR3 has 15 amino acids. In DNA form, the CDR3 reads TGTGCCAGCTCACCGAATCGGGGGGCCCAAGAGACCCAGTACTTC. Protein product: CASSPNRGAQETQYF.

J is TRBJ2-3 and V is TRBV7-9; 7 bases are shared with TRBD2. Germline trimming cut 2 bases from V and 5 bases from J; bases unmatched to any gene: 4. This CDR3 is 14 amino acids long. In germline, CDR1 is SEHNR, CDR2 FQNEAQ (reference sequence). The CDR3 bases are TGTGCCAGCAGCTTACGCGGGAGTGGAGATACGCAGTATTTT. This translates into CASSLRGSGDTQYF.

The chain is built from TRBV5-1 and TRBJ2-5; D possibly corresponds to TRBD2 (5 bases). CDR1 is SGHRS and CDR2 is YFSETQ in the germline V gene. V lost 0 bases to trimming and J lost 2 bases, with 11 bases between them. This CDR3 spans 15 amino acids. For the CDR3, the DNA is TGCGCCAGCAGCTTGGTGCCGGGGATACAAGAGACCCAGTACTTC. It codes for CASSLVPGIQETQYF.

This clone was seen a single time. This chain joins TRBV2 and TRBJ1-2; TRBD1 matches 7 bases. The germline V gene encodes CDR1 SNHLY and CDR2 FYNNEI. The J segment lost 5 bases and the V segment lost 1 base, leaving 13 bases of the junction unmatched. The CDR3 consists of 17 residues. The CDR3, as DNA: TGTGCCAGCAGTGAAGGTACCGGAGGCAGGGGGTTATATGGCTACACCTTC. As protein: CASSEGTGGRGLYGYTF.

This clone was counted only a few times. The chain is built from TRBV19 and TRBJ1-1; TRBD1 matches at 11 bases. The V gene's germline CDR1 is LNHDA and CDR2 SQIVND (reference sequence). The CDR3 covers 17 residues. V dropped 5 bases and J dropped 4; count of bases not matched to a gene: 12. CDR3 DNA sequence: TGTGCCAGTAGTCTCAAGAACCCCGGGACAGGGGGCACTGAAGCTTTCTTT. Amino acids: CASSLKNPGTGGTEAFF.

The chain has TRBV7-9 and TRBJ1-1; D is perhaps TRBD1 (5 bases). The CDR3 covers 14 residues. From germline, CDR1 is SEHNR and CDR2 FQNEAQ (reference sequence). The V end was cut by 1 base, the J end by 3 bases, with 9 bases between. The DNA for the CDR3 is TGTGCCAGCAGCTTAGAAGGGGCACACACTGAAGCTTTCTTT. It is translated as CASSLEGAHTEAFF.

V usage is TRBV2 and J usage is TRBJ2-3; TRBD1 matches at 10 bases. The V gene's germline CDR1 is SNHLY and CDR2 FYNNEI. Trimming at V came to 6 bases and at J to 5 bases, leaving 8 bases not matched to a gene. This CDR3 contains 15 residues. The CDR3 here is CASRKRQGAGDTQYF. As DNA, the CDR3 is TGTGCCAGCAGAAAAAGACAGGGGGCAGGAGATACGCAGTATTTT.

The V call is TRBV25-1, the J call TRBJ1-1; D gene unclear. The CDR3 is made up of 13 amino acids. Trimming stripped 5 bases from V and 1 base from J, with 8 bases between. Germline CDR1 MGHDK, CDR2 SYGVNS. The CDR3 sequence: CASSTRANTEAFF. The CDR3, as DNA: TGTGCCAGCAGTACGCGGGCGAACACTGAAGCTTTCTTT.